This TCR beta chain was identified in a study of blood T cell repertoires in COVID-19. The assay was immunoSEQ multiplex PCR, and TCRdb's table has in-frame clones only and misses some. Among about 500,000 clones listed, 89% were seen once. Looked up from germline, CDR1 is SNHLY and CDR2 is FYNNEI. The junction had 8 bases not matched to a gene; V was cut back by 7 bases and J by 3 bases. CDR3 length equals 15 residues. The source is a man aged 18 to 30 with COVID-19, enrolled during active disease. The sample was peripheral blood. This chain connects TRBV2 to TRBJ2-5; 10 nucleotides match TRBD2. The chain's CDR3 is CASTKEGLAEETQYF. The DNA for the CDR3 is TGTGCCAGCACGAAAGAAGGACTAGCGGAAGAGACCCAGTACTTC.